Presented here are 10 T cell receptor beta chains from one specimen sequenced in a study of memory CD4+ T cells and cytomegalovirus serostatus. Single viable CD3+CD4+CD8-CD45RO+ cells were sorted as the memory CD4+ T cells. TCRdb keeps only in-frame clones here, not all; method: immunoSEQ multiplex PCR. The data show about 62,000 clones, about 70% seen once. The sample consisted of memory CD4+ T cells from blood. The receptors were gathered from an adult in good health and CMV-seropositive.

V usage is TRBV2 and J usage is TRBJ2-1; TRBD2 matches at 8 bases. Germline lookup yields CDR1 SNHLY and CDR2 FYNNEI. Germline trimming cut 3 bases from V and 1 base from J; bases unmatched to any gene: 2. The CDR3 loop spans 15 amino acids. Here the CDR3 DNA reads TGTGCCAGCAGTGACGCTAGCGGGTCCTACAATGAGCAGTTCTTC. It yields the protein CASSDASGSYNEQFF. The full variable domain, in which reference TRBV2 and TRBJ2-1 provide the parts outside the CDR3, is EPEVTQTPSHQVTQMGQEVILRCVPISNHLYFYWYRQILGQKVEFLVSFYNNEISEKSEIFDDQFSVERPDGSNFTLKIRSTKLEDSAMYFCASSDASGSYNEQFFGPGTRLTVL.

The gene calls are TRBV14 and TRBJ2-7; maybe TRBD1 (5 bases). Germline V gene data show CDR1 as SGHDN and CDR2 as FVKESK. The CDR3 runs to 15 residues. V was cut by 1 base and J by 0 bases, with 10 bases left in between. The CDR3 DNA reads TGTGCCAGCAGCCAAGCAGGGAAAAACTCCTACGAGCAGTACTTC. Its translation is CASSQAGKNSYEQYF. Together with reference TRBV14 and TRBJ2-7, the CDR3 gives the full variable domain: EAGVTQFPSHSVIEKGQTVTLRCDPISGHDNLYWYRRVMGKEIKFLLHFVKESKQDESGMPNNRFLAERTGGTYSTLKVQPAELEDSGVYFCASSQAGKNSYEQYFGPGTRLTVT.

This clone has more than one count but fewer than ten. The chain joins TRBV30 to TRBJ1-4, with 8 nucleotides matching TRBD1. The CDR3 sequence is 13 residues long. Trimming took 3 bases from V and 8 from J; bases not matched to a gene: 5. Germline V gives CDR1 GTSNPN, CDR2 SVGIG (reference sequence). CDR3 residues: CAWRGQGGEKLFF. As DNA, the CDR3 is TGTGCCTGGAGAGGACAGGGAGGCGAAAAACTGTTTTTT. Full variable domain (rest looked up from reference TRBV30 and TRBJ1-4): SQTIHQWPATLVQPVGSPLSLECTVEGTSNPNLYWYRQAAGRGLQLLFYSVGIGQISSEVPQNLSASRPQDRQFILSSKKLLLSDSGFYLCAWRGQGGEKLFFGSGTQLSVL.

V gene TRBV27 combines with J gene TRBJ1-1; a possible D gene is TRBD1 (5 bases). V lost 0 bases, J lost 3 bases, and 11 bases lay in between. CDR3 length: 15 residues. CDR1 is MNHEY, CDR2 SMNVEV, per germline (reference sequence). CDR3 region: CASSLSPTVYTEAFF. In DNA, the CDR3 is TGTGCCAGCAGTTTATCCCCGACAGTATACACTGAAGCTTTCTTT.

The CDR3 DNA follows: TGTGCCAGCAGCGTAGACAGGACTGGAAACACCATATATTTT. As protein: CASSVDRTGNTIYF. The rearrangement uses TRBV2 and TRBJ1-3, with D perhaps TRBD1 (6 bases). The V gene's germline CDR1 is SNHLY and CDR2 FYNNEI. V lost 6 bases to trimming and J lost 2 bases, with 11 bases between them. The CDR3 length is 14 residues. The whole variable domain, filled in from reference TRBV2 and TRBJ1-3, reads EPEVTQTPSHQVTQMGQEVILRCVPISNHLYFYWYRQILGQKVEFLVSFYNNEISEKSEIFDDQFSVERPDGSNFTLKIRSTKLEDSAMYFCASSVDRTGNTIYFGEGSWLTVV.

The gene calls are TRBV28 and TRBJ2-3, with 9 positions matching TRBD2. V shed 5 bases and J 9 bases; nucleotides not matched to a gene: 15. Germline V CDR1 and CDR2: MDHEN, SYDVKM. The CDR3 covers 16 residues. The CDR3 coding sequence is TGTGCCAGCAGTCCCCGACGGCGGGGGGGGATTCAGACGCAGTATTTT. Its translation is CASSPRRRGGIQTQYF. Complete variable domain (other parts from reference TRBV28 and TRBJ2-3): DVKVTQSSRYLVKRTGEKVFLECVQDMDHENMFWYRQDPGLGLRLIYFSYDVKMKEKGDIPEGYSVSREKKERFSLILESASTNQTSMYLCASSPRRRGGIQTQYFGPGTRLTVL.

The rearrangement uses TRBV7-9 and TRBJ2-7; a possible D gene is TRBD1 (6 bases). The germline CDR1 and CDR2 sequences are SEHNR and FQNEAQ (reference sequence). Trimming cost V 4 bases and J 5 bases, with 6 bases left between them. The CDR3 has 11 amino acids. The chain's CDR3 is CASSSGDEQYF. CDR3 bases: TGTGCCAGCAGCTCAGGGGACGAGCAGTACTTC. The full variable domain, completed using reference TRBV7-9 and TRBJ2-7, is DTGVSQNPRHKITKRGQNVTFRCDPISEHNRLYWYRQTLGQGPEFLTYFQNEAQLEKSRLLSDRFSAERPKGSFSTLEIQRTEQGDSAMYLCASSSGDEQYFGPGTRLTVT.

The DNA for the CDR3 is TGCCCCCCGGACCCCGGGACAAACCCCGAGGGTACTGAAGCTTTCTTT. It encodes CPPDPGTNPEGTEAFF. V and J are TRBV29-1 and TRBJ1-1; D perhaps matches TRBD1 (6 bases). There are 16 residues in the CDR3. Germline V gene sequence: CDR1 SQVTM, CDR2 ANQGSEA. Using reference TRBV29-1 and TRBJ1-1 for the parts outside the CDR3, the full variable domain is SAVISQKPSRDICQRGTSLTIQCQVDSQVTMMFWYRQQPGQSLTLIATANQGSEATYESGFVIDKFPISRPNLTFSTLTVSNMSPEDSSIYLCPPDPGTNPEGTEAFFGQGTRLTVV.

This clone was seen a handful of times. This chain links TRBV27 with TRBJ1-5; 9 nucleotides align to TRBD1. CDR3 length: 15 residues. The junction had 8 bases not matched to a gene; V was cut back by 6 bases and J by 5 bases. From germline, CDR1 is MNHEY and CDR2 SMNVEV (reference sequence). As DNA, the CDR3 is TGTGCCAGCAGACCCACCGGGACAGGGTATCAGCCCCAGCATTTT. It yields the protein CASRPTGTGYQPQHF.

This clone was picked up a small number of times. The chain joins TRBV5-4 to TRBJ2-7; no definite D call. Germline V gives CDR1 SGHNT, CDR2 YYREEE (reference sequence). CDR3 length: 14 amino acids. With 5 bases removed from V and 0 bases from J, the gap between germline ends came to 12 bases. The CDR3 coding sequence is TGTGCCAGCAGTGCCAGCCTCCTCTCCTACGAGCAGTACTTC. Its translation: CASSASLLSYEQYF.